These 29 T cell receptor beta chains were sequenced from one sample in a study of cytomegalovirus exposure and HLA in healthy donors. Use of 60 Vbeta and 13 Jbeta primers characterized the PCR. Using immunoSEQ multiplex PCR, the repertoire was profiled, and TCRdb retains in-frame clones only, with some absent. This repertoire shows roughly 90,000 clones, about 68% found once; its top ten account for under 25%. Material for sequencing was PBMCs. These receptor sequences come from a man aged 30 to 45 in good health and CMV-seropositive.

This clone was detected a few times. The chain joins TRBV7-2 to TRBJ1-1; D is perhaps TRBD1 (6 bases). Germline assignment: CDR1 SGHTA and CDR2 FQGNSA. This CDR3 has 17 amino acids. Trimming removed 6 bases at V and 5 bases at J, with 25 bases between. CDR3: CASRLQQGQVVRTEAFF. The CDR3 coding sequence is TGTGCCAGCAGGCTGCAACAGGGTCAGGTTGTGAGAACTGAAGCTTTCTTT.

The chain combines TRBV5-6 with TRBJ2-1; D gene ambiguous. Germline CDR1 and CDR2: SGHDT and YYEEEE. CDR3 length: 13 amino acids. The V gene lost 6 bases and the J gene lost 8 bases, with 15 bases spanning the gap. The CDR3 protein is CASTRVGLDEQFF. The CDR3 bases are TGTGCCAGCACCCGGGTTGGCCTGGATGAGCAGTTCTTC. The variable domain in full, completed from reference TRBV5-6 and TRBJ2-1, reads DAGVTQSPTHLIKTRGQQVTLRCSPKSGHDTVSWYQQALGQGPQFIFQYYEEEERQRGNFPDRFSGHQFPNYSSELNVNALLLGDSALYLCASTRVGLDEQFFGPGTRLTVL.

J is TRBJ2-7 and V is TRBV6-1; 10 bases are shared with TRBD1. The junction had 8 bases not matched to a gene; V was cut back by 5 bases and J by 4 bases. This CDR3 contains 15 residues. The germline CDR1 and CDR2 sequences are MNHNS and SASEGT. The DNA for the CDR3 is TGTGCCAGCAGTTTGTCCGGGACAGGGGCTTACGAGCAGTACTTC. Its translation is CASSLSGTGAYEQYF.

V is TRBV28 and J is TRBJ1-2, with 12 bases aligning to TRBD1. Germline CDR1 reads MDHEN; CDR2 reads SYDVKM. Trimming took 5 bases from V and 8 from J; bases not matched to a gene: 6. This CDR3 contains 14 residues. CDR3 DNA sequence: TGTGCCAGCAGTCTCCCCGGGACAGGGGGCGGCTACACCTTC. Translation gives CASSLPGTGGGYTF.

The J gene is TRBJ2-5, the V gene TRBV28; D may be TRBD1 (5 bases). The ends were cut back, 2 bases at V and 4 bases at J, with 11 bases in the middle. The V gene's germline CDR1 is MDHEN and CDR2 SYDVKM. This CDR3 has 14 residues. CDR3 region: CASSLLGHRETQYF. The CDR3 nucleotides read TGTGCCAGCAGTTTACTGGGGCATAGAGAGACCCAGTACTTC. Filled out from reference TRBV28 and TRBJ2-5, the complete variable domain reads DVKVTQSSRYLVKRTGEKVFLECVQDMDHENMFWYRQDPGLGLRLIYFSYDVKMKEKGDIPEGYSVSREKKERFSLILESASTNQTSMYLCASSLLGHRETQYFGPGTRLLVL.

This rearrangement joins TRBV7-2 to TRBJ2-2; D is possibly TRBD2 (5 bases). This CDR3 has 14 amino acids. Germline assignment: CDR1 SGHTA and CDR2 FQGNSA. V gave up 1 base and J gave up 6 bases, with 9 bases separating them. CDR3 DNA: TGTGCCAGCAGCTTAGGGCGGGTACCCGGGGAGCTGTTTTTT. This codes for CASSLGRVPGELFF.

Only a few counts were recorded for this clone. The chain is built from TRBV4-3 and TRBJ2-2, with D possibly TRBD1 on 5 matching bases. This CDR3 region has 14 residues. With 4 bases removed from V and 6 bases from J, the gap between germline ends came to 12 bases. Germline CDR1 reads LGHNA; CDR2 reads YSLEER. CDR3 in amino acids: CASSLLSGSGELFF. The CDR3 DNA reads as TGCGCCAGCAGCCTGCTATCAGGGTCCGGGGAGCTGTTTTTT.

The rearrangement joins TRBV7-9 to TRBJ1-4, with 8 positions matching TRBD1. CDR3 size: 15 residues. V trimming: 5 bases; J trimming: 6 bases; junction bases outside the gene matches: 8. CDR1 is SEHNR and CDR2 is FQNEAQ in the germline V gene (reference sequence). In DNA, the CDR3 is TGTGCCAGCAGCCCACTCAGGGGGCTGGATGAAAAACTGTTTTTT. This gives the protein CASSPLRGLDEKLFF. Based on the CDR3 plus reference TRBV7-9 and TRBJ1-4, the full variable domain is DTGVSQNPRHKITKRGQNVTFRCDPISEHNRLYWYRQTLGQGPEFLTYFQNEAQLEKSRLLSDRFSAERPKGSFSTLEIQRTEQGDSAMYLCASSPLRGLDEKLFFGSGTQLSVL.

The chain links TRBV5-1 to TRBJ1-1; D remains ambiguous. The CDR3 consists of 15 residues. Germline assignment: CDR1 SGHRS and CDR2 YFSETQ. The V and J ends lost 0 bases and 12 bases respectively, with 21 bases between them. CDR3: CASSLETGRGSDTFF. In nucleotides, the CDR3 is TGCGCCAGCAGCTTGGAAACCGGGCGGGGTTCGGATACTTTCTTT.

J is TRBJ2-3 and V is TRBV9, with D perhaps matching TRBD2 (6 bases). The ends were cut back, 0 bases at V and 4 bases at J, with 15 bases in the middle. The length of the CDR3 is 16 residues. CDR1 is SGDLS, CDR2 YYNGEE, per germline. CDR3 residues: CASSVAGGLSSDTQYF. The DNA for the CDR3 is TGTGCCAGCAGCGTAGCTGGGGGACTTAGCTCAGATACGCAGTATTTT.

The V and J genes are TRBV19 and TRBJ1-1, with TRBD1 as a possible D gene (5 bases). There are 14 residues in the CDR3. Trimming removed 3 bases from V and 3 bases from J, with 11 bases in between. Per germline, CDR1 LNHDA and CDR2 SQIVND (reference sequence). CDR3 amino acids: CASSIRGKHTEAFF. Here the CDR3 DNA reads TGTGCCAGTAGTATTAGGGGAAAACACACTGAAGCTTTCTTT.

CDR3 sequence: CASSLDRAHEQYF. For the CDR3, the DNA is TGTGCCAGCAGCCTGGACAGGGCCCACGAGCAGTACTTC. The V call is TRBV9, the J call TRBJ2-7, with TRBD1 matching 8 bases. Per germline, CDR1 SGDLS and CDR2 YYNGEE. The J segment lost 5 bases and the V segment lost 4 bases, leaving 5 bases of the junction unmatched. The CDR3 spans 13 residues.

The chain recombines TRBV7-2 with TRBJ1-2; 9 bases line up with TRBD1. Trimming cost V 0 bases and J 6 bases; bases outside gene matches: 2. This CDR3 has 14 residues. CDR1 is SGHTA and CDR2 is FQGNSA in the germline V gene. CDR3 DNA sequence: TGTGCCAGCAGCTTAGCCAGGACAGGGGATGGCTACACCTTC. This translates into CASSLARTGDGYTF.

The J gene is TRBJ2-3, the V gene TRBV2; 8 nucleotides align to TRBD1. Trimming cost V 3 bases and J 5 bases; bases outside gene matches: 7. Germline V lookup: CDR1 SNHLY, CDR2 FYNNEI. This CDR3 contains 15 residues. CDR3 coding DNA: TGTGCCAGCAGTGACCGGGACAGGTCGGGAGATACGCAGTATTTT. Protein product: CASSDRDRSGDTQYF. The full variable domain, with the rest looked up from reference TRBV2 and TRBJ2-3, is EPEVTQTPSHQVTQMGQEVILRCVPISNHLYFYWYRQILGQKVEFLVSFYNNEISEKSEIFDDQFSVERPDGSNFTLKIRSTKLEDSAMYFCASSDRDRSGDTQYFGPGTRLTVL.

This rearrangement joins TRBV19 to TRBJ2-7, with D perhaps matching TRBD2 (6 bases). Germline V gives CDR1 LNHDA, CDR2 SQIVND (reference sequence). This CDR3 contains 15 residues. The V end lost 4 bases, the J end lost 3 bases, and 16 bases lay between the germline ends. The CDR3 here is CASSTYGTGDYEQYF. Written as DNA, the CDR3 is TGTGCCAGTAGTACATACGGGACGGGAGACTACGAGCAGTACTTC.

Regarding this clone: An end of the junction does not agree with germline; a read error may underlie this. This chain connects TRBV7-9 to TRBJ1-1; maybe TRBD1 (6 bases). The CDR3 has 16 amino acids. Germline-derived CDR1 and CDR2 are SEHNR and FQNEAQ (reference sequence). The chain's CDR3 is CSSSPLRGGSGTEAFF. Written as DNA, the CDR3 is TGTTCCAGCAGCCCCTTAAGGGGGGGCTCTGGAACTGAAGCTTTCTTT.

The gene calls are TRBV5-1 and TRBJ2-3; TRBD2 might be the D (5 bases). This CDR3 comprises 17 residues. Germline V lookup: CDR1 SGHRS, CDR2 YFSETQ. Trimming took 0 bases from V and 3 from J, leaving 17 bases between them. The CDR3 is CASSLVPLGSETDTQYF. The CDR3 DNA reads as TGCGCCAGCAGCTTGGTGCCACTAGGGTCCGAGACAGATACGCAGTATTTT.

This clone was picked up one time. The chain uses TRBV4-2 and TRBJ2-3, with D perhaps matching TRBD2 (6 bases). This CDR3 has 16 residues. Per the germline V gene, CDR1 is LGHNA and CDR2 is YNFKEQ. Trimming removed 0 bases at V and 6 bases at J, with 16 bases between. The CDR3 DNA follows: TGTGCCAGCAGCCAAGAGAAAGGAGGGCCTAGGGATACGCAGTATTTT. Protein: CASSQEKGGPRDTQYF.

The chain recombines TRBV7-9 with TRBJ2-3; 8 bases line up with TRBD2. CDR1 is SEHNR, CDR2 FQNEAQ, per germline (reference sequence). J was trimmed by 0 bases and V by 3 bases; bases with no gene match: 2. The CDR3 contains 15 residues. In nucleotides, the CDR3 is TGTGCCAGCAGCTTGCGGGAGGTGAGCACAGATACGCAGTATTTT. As protein: CASSLREVSTDTQYF.

This clone was detected a few times. CDR3 sequence (DNA): TGTGCCAGCAGCTTTCTCGGACAGGTAGTCTATGGCTACACCTTC. Its protein is CASSFLGQVVYGYTF. The V and J genes are TRBV5-6 and TRBJ1-2, with 7 bases identical to TRBD1. The germline V gene encodes CDR1 SGHDT and CDR2 YYEEEE. The length of the CDR3 is 15 residues. J lost 4 bases, V lost 2 bases, and 8 bases had no gene match.

The genes are TRBV7-6 and TRBJ2-6; 7 bases match TRBD2. V was clipped by 10 bases and J by 2 bases; unmatched bases: 8. The CDR3 extends over 15 amino acids. Germline assignment: CDR1 SGHVS and CDR2 FNYEAQ. The chain's CDR3 is CAISLGGAGANVLTF. The CDR3 DNA follows: TGTGCCATCTCCTTGGGGGGGGCTGGGGCCAACGTCCTGACTTTC.

This CDR3 is CASSERIVVRGSDTQYF. For the CDR3, the DNA is TGTGCCAGCAGTGAGAGGATTGTGGTGCGGGGATCAGATACGCAGTATTTT. V usage is TRBV25-1 and J usage is TRBJ2-3; D may be TRBD2 (6 bases). The CDR3 extends over 17 amino acids. Trimming stripped 3 bases from V and 4 bases from J, with 20 bases between. In germline, CDR1 is MGHDK, CDR2 SYGVNS. Drawing the rest from reference TRBV25-1 and TRBJ2-3, the complete variable domain is EADIYQTPRYLVIGTGKKITLECSQTMGHDKMYWYQQDPGMELHLIHYSYGVNSTEKGDLSSESTVSRIRTEHFPLTLESARPSHTSQYLCASSERIVVRGSDTQYFGPGTRLTVL.

The rearrangement uses TRBV6-6 and TRBJ1-2; 11 bases are a match to TRBD1. Trimming removed 6 bases from V and 0 bases from J; junction bases left unmatched: 6. CDR3 size: 16 residues. Germline lookup yields CDR1 MNHNY and CDR2 SVGAGI (reference sequence). Written as DNA, the CDR3 is TGTGCCAGCAGCCTCGGACAGGGGGCTTCTAACTATGGCTACACCTTC. Translating it yields CASSLGQGASNYGYTF.

The V gene is TRBV5-4, the J gene TRBJ2-5, with TRBD2 matching 7 bases. Germline V gene sequence: CDR1 SGHNT, CDR2 YYREEE (reference sequence). V was clipped by 1 base and J by 6 bases; unmatched bases: 6. The length of the CDR3 is 14 residues. CDR3 sequence reads: CASSLSSGVKTQYF. The CDR3 nucleotides are TGTGCCAGCAGCTTGTCGAGCGGGGTTAAGACCCAGTACTTC. Together with reference TRBV5-4 and TRBJ2-5, the CDR3 gives the full variable domain: ETGVTQSPTHLIKTRGQQVTLRCSSQSGHNTVSWYQQALGQGPQFIFQYYREEENGRGNFPPRFSGLQFPNYSSELNVNALELDDSALYLCASSLSSGVKTQYFGPGTRLLVL.

The chain links TRBV7-9 to TRBJ1-1, with D possibly being TRBD1 (6 bases). From germline, CDR1 is SEHNR and CDR2 FQNEAQ (reference sequence). This CDR3 has 16 amino acids. V was pared by 7 bases and J by 1 base, with 19 bases between. In nucleotides, the CDR3 is TGTGCCAGCACTCCTCCTGATTGGGGACAGAACACTGAAGCTTTCTTT. Protein product: CASTPPDWGQNTEAFF.

V is TRBV10-3 and J is TRBJ1-5; 11 bases align to TRBD1. Germline V gene data show CDR1 as ENHRY and CDR2 as SYGVKD. J was trimmed by 5 bases and V by 8 bases; bases with no gene match: 2. The length of the CDR3 is 13 residues. The CDR3, as DNA: TGTGCCATCGGGGGACAGGGGGATCAGCCCCAGCATTTT. This sequence encodes CAIGGQGDQPQHF.

This chain uses TRBV4-1 with TRBJ2-4; 10 bases are a match to TRBD1. This CDR3 is 20 amino acids long. Germline V gene lookup returns CDR1 MGHRA and CDR2 YSYEKL. V dropped 1 base and J dropped 4; count of bases not matched to a gene: 16. CDR3: CASSQAPGQGTPVGKNIQYF. Here the CDR3 DNA reads TGCGCCAGCAGCCAAGCCCCGGGACAGGGGACGCCCGTTGGAAAAAACATTCAGTACTTC.

The chain couples TRBV5-8 to TRBJ1-5; D unclear. The germline gives CDR1 SGHTS, CDR2 YDEGEE. The CDR3 has 14 amino acids. V was pared by 0 bases and J by 3 bases, with 7 bases between. The CDR3 sequence: CASSLAGNNQPQHF. CDR3 DNA sequence: TGTGCCAGCAGCTTGGCCGGGAACAATCAGCCCCAGCATTTT.

This clone has a single count. The chain is built from TRBV7-2 and TRBJ2-7, with D perhaps matching TRBD2 (5 bases). Germline CDR1 is SGHTA and CDR2 is FQGNSA. V was clipped by 0 bases and J by 4 bases, with 10 bases between them. This CDR3 contains 14 residues. The CDR3 nucleotides read TGTGCCAGCAGCTTAGCGCCCAGAGGGTACGAGCAGTACTTC. Translating it yields CASSLAPRGYEQYF.